The 20 T cell receptor beta chains listed next were all sequenced from one sample in a study of T cell repertoires in cytomegalovirus infection. TCRdb used MiXCR to reprocess the reads, holding one entry per CDR3 protein. The sample carries about 7,600 distinct CDR3 sequences, under 55% recorded once. These receptors lack a known antigen. The sequencing input was PBMCs, sequenced either directly or after in vitro stimulation (not recorded which). The receptors here all came from a human donor in good health (CMV status not recorded). Some clones in this sample may be carry-over from other donors' samples.

The CDR3 protein is CASSESVWGTQFF. CDR3 bases: TGTGCCAGCAGTGAAAGTGTCTGGGGTACGCAGTTCTTC. The chain is built from TRBV6-1 and TRBJ2-1; no clear D. The V end was cut by 2 bases, the J end by 12 bases, with 14 bases between. CDR3 length: 13 residues. The V gene's germline CDR1 is MNHNS and CDR2 SASEGT.

The chain recombines TRBV6-2 or TRBV6-3 with TRBJ2-1, with 11 bases identical to TRBD2. In germline, CDR1 is MNHEY, CDR2 SVGEGT. V gave up 2 bases and J gave up 3 bases; unmatched junction bases: 6. CDR3 length equals 17 residues. CDR3 sequence: CASSYRPGTSGYNEQFF. For the CDR3, the DNA is TGTGCCAGCAGTTACCGCCCCGGGACTAGCGGCTACAATGAGCAGTTCTTC.

This sequence joins TRBV7-3 and TRBJ2-1; TRBD1 matches at 7 bases. V shed 2 bases, J shed 6 bases, and the junction held 7 bases outside the gene matches. Germline V gene lookup returns CDR1 SGHTA and CDR2 FQGTGA. This CDR3 is built from 15 residues. The CDR3 spells CASSLRQGEFNEQFF. Here the CDR3 DNA reads TGTGCCAGCAGCTTACGGCAGGGGGAGTTCAATGAGCAGTTCTTC.

J is TRBJ2-5 and V is TRBV2, with 7 bases fitting TRBD1. Trimming removed 7 bases from V and 3 bases from J; junction bases left unmatched: 14. The length of the CDR3 is 16 residues. CDR1 is SNHLY and CDR2 is FYNNEI in the germline V gene. The CDR3 spells CASIGAGDRKEETQYF. CDR3 bases: TGTGCCAGCATTGGGGCCGGGGACAGAAAAGAAGAGACCCAGTACTTC.

On this clonotype itself: The junction differs from germline at one of its ends, possibly a read error. The genes are TRBV19 and TRBJ2-1; 7 nucleotides line up with TRBD1. CDR1 LNHDA and CDR2 SQIVND come from the germline V gene (reference sequence). The length of the CDR3 is 14 residues. CDR3 protein: CASTLTGENNEQFF. Written as DNA, the CDR3 is TGTGCCAGTACCCTTACAGGGGAAAACAATGAACAGTTCTTC.

Comment on this clonotype: Relative to the germline gene, one junction end is altered; a read error may explain this. The chain carries TRBV12-5 and TRBJ2-1; 7 bases fit TRBD1. This CDR3 is built from 19 residues. The germline gives CDR1 LGHNT, CDR2 FRNRAP. CDR3 protein: CASGLVSVTGAVPYNEQVF. CDR3 DNA: TGTGCTAGTGGTTTGGTATCAGTAACAGGGGCCGTCCCCTACAATGAGCAGGTCTTC. Complete variable domain (other parts from reference TRBV12-5 and TRBJ2-1): DARVTQTPRHKVTEMGQEVTMRCQPILGHNTVFWYRQTMMQGLELLAYFRNRAPLDDSGMPKDRFSAEMPDATLATLKIQPSEPRDSAVYFCASGLVSVTGAVPYNEQVFGPGTRLTVL.

This clonotype was counted many times. The chain joins TRBV7-6 to TRBJ2-7; weak D call: TRBD1 (5 bases). CDR1 and CDR2 from the germline V gene are SGHVS and FNYEAQ. Trimming took off 3 bases at V and 7 bases at J, with 16 bases between the two ends. This CDR3 region has 14 residues. The CDR3 loop is CASSLTNYRPEQYF. CDR3 sequence (DNA): TGTGCCAGCAGCTTGACCAACTACAGGCCAGAGCAGTACTTC.

Here the CDR3 DNA reads TGTGCCAGCAGGAAGAGACCGGGACATCCAGACACCGGGGAGCTGTTTTTT. Its protein product is CASRKRPGHPDTGELFF. The chain combines TRBV27 with TRBJ2-2; a weak D match, TRBD1 (6 bases). The CDR3 is made up of 17 amino acids. Germline V lookup: CDR1 MNHEY, CDR2 SMNVEV (reference sequence). Trimming took off 6 bases at V and 3 bases at J, with 20 bases between the two ends.

Comment on this clonotype: The missing conserved phenylalanine or tryptophan at the end of this CDR3 makes a read error likely. Because the CDR3's place on the DNA is in doubt, the DNA is left out and the CDR3 is given as listed by TCRdb. The rearrangement links TRBV27 to TRBJ2-3. The CDR3 numbers 10 amino acids, ends counted. Germline V gives CDR1 MNHEY, CDR2 SMNVEV (reference sequence). The CDR3 spells CASHGDTPDL.

Points on this clonotype: This may be a read error, as it is one base from a much larger clone. Here the CDR3 reads CASSPGGLECKQFF. CDR3 coding DNA: TGTGCCAGCTCACCAGGCGGGTTGGAGTGTAAGCAGTTCTTC. This chain joins TRBV18 and TRBJ2-1, with TRBD2 as a possible D gene (5 bases). CDR1 and CDR2 (germline): KGHSH, LQKENI. This CDR3 contains 14 residues. V lost 2 bases, J lost 11 bases, and 16 bases lay in between.

The CDR3 sequence: CASSQERQAADTQYF. The CDR3, as DNA: TGCGCCAGCAGCCAAGAACGGCAGGCCGCAGATACGCAGTATTTT. V usage is TRBV4-1 and J usage is TRBJ2-3; D remains unclear. The V and J ends lost 0 bases and 4 bases respectively, with 11 bases between them. Germline V gene data show CDR1 as MGHRA and CDR2 as YSYEKL. CDR3 size: 15 residues.

In the case of this clonotype: A junction end diverges from the germline sequence, so it may reflect a read error. This chain connects TRBV7-2 to TRBJ1-2; 7 bases fit TRBD1. This CDR3 contains 19 residues. CDR1 is SGHTA, CDR2 FQGNSA, per germline. As DNA, the CDR3 is TGTGCCAGCAGCTTAGGGGACGTCCCTCCGACAGGGTTGGGTCGTGGCTACCCCTTC. Translated, it gives CASSLGDVPPTGLGRGYPF. The full variable domain, in which reference TRBV7-2 and TRBJ1-2 provide the parts outside the CDR3, is GAGVSQSPSNKVTEKGKDVELRCDPISGHTALYWYRQSLGQGLEFLIYFQGNSAPDKSGLPSDRFSAERTGGSVSTLTIQRTQQEDSAVYLCASSLGDVPPTGLGRGYPFGSGTRLTVV.

The chain couples TRBV5-1 to TRBJ1-3, with a possible D match to TRBD1 (6 bases). Per germline, CDR1 SGHRS and CDR2 YFSETQ. Trimming pared 0 bases from V and 0 bases from J, leaving 7 bases between. The CDR3 is 15 amino acids. CDR3 sequence (DNA): TGCGCCAGCAGCTTGGGGGGGGCCTCTGGAAACACCATATATTTT. Amino acid sequence: CASSLGGASGNTIYF. Based on the CDR3 plus reference TRBV5-1 and TRBJ1-3, the full variable domain is KAGVTQTPRYLIKTRGQQVTLSCSPISGHRSVSWYQQTPGQGLQFLFEYFSETQRNKGNFPGRFSGRQFSNSRSEMNVSTLELGDSALYLCASSLGGASGNTIYFGEGSWLTVV.

This clonotype appeared many times. This rearrangement joins TRBV7-2 to TRBJ1-1; D not resolved. The germline V gene has CDR1 SGHTA and CDR2 FQGNSA. V lost 5 bases, J lost 0 bases, and 10 bases lay in between. CDR3 length: 14 residues. The CDR3 here is CASSAGFMNTEAFF. The CDR3 nucleotides are TGTGCCAGCAGCGCGGGTTTCATGAACACTGAAGCTTTCTTT.

This rearrangement joins TRBV6-5 to TRBJ2-6; the D is unclear. Germline V gene lookup returns CDR1 MNHEY and CDR2 SVGAGI. With 0 bases removed from V and 0 bases from J, the gap between germline ends came to 3 bases. The CDR3 spans 15 residues. The CDR3 sequence is CASSYSSSGANVLTF. CDR3 nucleotide sequence: TGTGCCAGCAGTTACTCGAGCTCTGGGGCCAACGTCCTGACTTTC.

This clonotype was seen at least ten times. This chain joins TRBV6-6 and TRBJ2-3; D may be TRBD2 (5 bases). Germline loops: CDR1 MNHNY, CDR2 SVGAGI (reference sequence). V lost 4 bases, J lost 1 base, and 15 bases lay in between. This CDR3 region has 16 residues. The CDR3 sequence: CASSSLAGRRTDTQYF. The DNA for the CDR3 is TGTGCCAGCAGTTCCCTGGCGGGTCGCCGCACAGATACGCAGTATTTT.

This clonotype was found a few times. Since no conserved phenylalanine or tryptophan closes the CDR3, a read error is the likely cause. The rearrangement uses TRBV27 and TRBJ2-3; D not certain. The CDR3 spans 10 residues. CDR1 is MNHEY and CDR2 is SMNVEV in the germline V gene (reference sequence). Deletions cut 9 bases from V and 7 bases from J, with 8 bases between. The CDR3 spells CASRGYTQYL. The CDR3 DNA reads as TGTGCCAGTCGCGGATATACGCAGTATTTG.

Many counts were recorded for this clonotype. The chain combines TRBV6-1 with TRBJ1-2; 10 bases agree with TRBD1. CDR3 length equals 16 residues. Germline V gene sequence: CDR1 MNHNS, CDR2 SASEGT. Trimming at V came to 6 bases and at J to 8 bases, leaving 15 bases not matched to a gene. DNA for the CDR3: TGTGCCAGCAGGCCGGGACAGGGGCCTCACTCGGGAGGCTACACCTTC. It translates to CASRPGQGPHSGGYTF.

This clonotype came up many times. The CDR3 sequence is CASSLAYTGELFF. As DNA, the CDR3 is TGTGCCAGCAGCTTAGCATACACCGGGGAGCTGTTTTTT. This rearrangement joins TRBV7-9 to TRBJ2-2; unclear D gene. This CDR3 is built from 13 residues. V lost 0 bases to trimming and J lost 3 bases, with 2 bases between them. Germline CDR1 reads SEHNR; CDR2 reads FQNEAQ (reference sequence).

Concerning this clonotype itself: One junction end does not reproduce the germline sequence, and a read error may be involved. This chain links TRBV24-1 with TRBJ1-5; no firm D call. Germline V gene data show CDR1 as KGHDR and CDR2 as SFDVKD. The CDR3 contains 13 residues. Written as DNA, the CDR3 is TGTTCCACAAGTGATTTCGGGAAACAGCCCAAGCATTTT. It translates to CSTSDFGKQPKHF.